The 3 T cell receptor beta chains given below trace back to one sample, sequenced in a study of blood T cell repertoires in COVID-19 (dated by TCRdb to the early 2020s). Receptors were amplified or captured by the immunoSEQ multiplex PCR assay. The clones in this table, taken by TCRdb from immuneACCESS, are in-frame only. Not every clone is retained; where verified, under half of the shortfall comes from an unresolved V gene, and the cause of the rest is unknown. For this sample the table gives 30,000 or so clones, of which about nine tenths were detected only once. Jointly, the top ten make up roughly 9.5% of the sample. The sequencing sample was made of peripheral blood. These receptors came from a human donor with active COVID-19. The donor label of this sample is uncertain.

This chain connects TRBV7-2 to TRBJ2-1; D unclear. V was shortened by 5 bases and J by 9 bases, with 11 bases between the two germline ends. The CDR3 is 12 amino acids. In germline, CDR1 is SGHTA, CDR2 FQGNSA. The CDR3 spells CASSTNLAEQFF. As DNA, the CDR3 is TGTGCCAGCAGCACCAACTTAGCTGAGCAGTTCTTC.

V gene TRBV2 combines with J gene TRBJ2-3, with 8 bases that match TRBD2. From germline, CDR1 is SNHLY and CDR2 FYNNEI. This CDR3 has 16 residues. J was trimmed by 2 bases and V by 7 bases; bases with no gene match: 11. CDR3 in DNA: TGTGCCAGCACCCAGGGAGGCGGGAGGTACACAGATACGCAGTATTTT. This translates into CASTQGGGRYTDTQYF. Complete variable domain (other parts from reference TRBV2 and TRBJ2-3): EPEVTQTPSHQVTQMGQEVILRCVPISNHLYFYWYRQILGQKVEFLVSFYNNEISEKSEIFDDQFSVERPDGSNFTLKIRSTKLEDSAMYFCASTQGGGRYTDTQYFGPGTRLTVL.

This rearrangement joins TRBV3-1 (or the pseudogene TRBV3-2) to TRBJ2-7; 8 nucleotides line up with TRBD1. Germline V CDR1 and CDR2: LGHDT, YNNKEL (reference sequence). CDR3 length equals 15 residues. V shed 4 bases and J 3 bases; nucleotides not matched to a gene: 8. As DNA, the CDR3 is TGTGCCAGCAGCCCTCGGAGACAGGGGTACTACGAGCAGTACTTC. The encoded protein is CASSPRRQGYYEQYF.